The sequence of this TCR beta chain was determined in a study of beta chain features in type 1 diabetes. Study-level information: The examined sorted cells totaled 107,917,701 across samples. Study outcomes and limitations: Sequencing used cDNA, and cells with high TCR expression could therefore be over-represented. Across all four CD4+ subsets, people with type 1 diabetes showed modestly shorter TCRB CDR3s.

The CDR3 spans 13 residues. V lost 7 bases, J lost 6 bases, and 11 bases stayed unmatched. Germline lookup yields CDR1 SQVTM and CDR2 ANQGSEA. Only a few counts were recorded for this clone. Antigen: not known. Per donor, one heparinised blood draw averaged around 0.12 L. Isolation of CD4+ naive, central memory, regulatory and stem cell-like memory cells was achieved by sorting via CD45RO/CCR7/CD25/CD127/CD95/CD27. Since all of the isolated RNA was reverse transcribed, expressed TCRB transcripts were what got sequenced. Some clones are missing from TCRdb's copy, which holds only in-frame ones; the method was immunoSEQ multiplex PCR. Among hundreds of thousands of clones listed, around 16% were seen once.

Sequencing was carried out using naive CD4+ T cells from blood. The rearrangement uses TRBV29-1 and TRBJ2-7; 8 bases match TRBD1. The receptor was isolated from a man aged 18-30 years with type 1 diabetes. CDR3 residues: CSALQDRVGEQYF. In nucleotides, the CDR3 is TGCAGCGCCCTCCAGGACAGGGTCGGCGAGCAGTACTTC.